The sequence of this T cell receptor beta chain was determined in a study of tumor-infiltrating lymphocytes in localized non-small cell lung cancer. Turning to the study itself: The cohort mixed smokers and never-smokers, several histologies, and some post-neoadjuvant-chemotherapy samples.

Measured with immunoSEQ multiplex PCR; TCRdb has only the in-frame clones, and not every one. The data hold 20,000 to 25,000 clones, with about three fifths observed a single time. General study findings and limits: No link was found between tumor T-cell fraction and recurrence-free survival. TCR sequencing covered a subset of patients with enough tissue. Different pieces of the same tissue were used for each assay.

As regards this clone: Its matching antigen is unknown.

The V gene lost 2 bases and the J gene lost 5 bases, with 18 bases spanning the gap. The CDR3 has 16 residues. Germline V gives CDR1 MNHNY, CDR2 SVGAGI (reference sequence). V usage is TRBV6-6 and J usage is TRBJ2-5; D possibly matches TRBD1 or TRBD2 (5 bases each). This clonotype was obtained from a human donor with non-small cell lung cancer. The sample was lung tumor tissue. In DNA, the CDR3 is TGTGCCAGCAGTTACCTAAATCGGGACGCGGTGGAGACCCAGTACTTC. Protein product: CASSYLNRDAVETQYF.